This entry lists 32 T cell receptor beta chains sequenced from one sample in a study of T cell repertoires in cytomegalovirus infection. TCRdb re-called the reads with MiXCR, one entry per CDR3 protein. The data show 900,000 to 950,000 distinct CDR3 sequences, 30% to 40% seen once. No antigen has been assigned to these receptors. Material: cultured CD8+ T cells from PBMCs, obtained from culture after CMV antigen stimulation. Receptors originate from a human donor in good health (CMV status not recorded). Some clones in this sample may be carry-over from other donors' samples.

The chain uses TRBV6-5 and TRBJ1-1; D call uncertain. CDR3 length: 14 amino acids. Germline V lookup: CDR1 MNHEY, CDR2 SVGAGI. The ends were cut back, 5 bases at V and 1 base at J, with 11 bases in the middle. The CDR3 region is CASSPGLWNTEAFF. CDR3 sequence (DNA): TGTGCCAGCAGTCCCGGGCTGTGGAACACTGAAGCTTTCTTT.

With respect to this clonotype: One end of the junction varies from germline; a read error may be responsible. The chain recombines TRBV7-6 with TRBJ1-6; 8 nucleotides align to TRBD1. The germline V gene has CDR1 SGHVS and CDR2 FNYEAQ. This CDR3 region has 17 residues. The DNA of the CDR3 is TGTGCCAACAGCTTAGAAGCAGGGGGCGTTGGGAATTCACCCCTCCACTTT. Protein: CANSLEAGGVGNSPLHF.

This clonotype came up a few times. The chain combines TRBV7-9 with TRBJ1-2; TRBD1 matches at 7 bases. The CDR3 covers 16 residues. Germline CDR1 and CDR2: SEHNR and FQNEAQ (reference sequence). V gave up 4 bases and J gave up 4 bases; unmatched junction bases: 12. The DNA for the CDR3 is TGTGCCAGCAGCTCGCCGATTGGACAGGAGATCTATGGCTACACCTTC. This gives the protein CASSSPIGQEIYGYTF.

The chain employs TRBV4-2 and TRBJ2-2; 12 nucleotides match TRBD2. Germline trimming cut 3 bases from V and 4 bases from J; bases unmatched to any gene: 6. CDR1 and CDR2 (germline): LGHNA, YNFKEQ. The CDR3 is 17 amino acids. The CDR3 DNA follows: TGTGCCAGCAGCCAGATACTAGCGGGGGGTCCCACCGGGGAGCTGTTTTTT. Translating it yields CASSQILAGGPTGELFF.

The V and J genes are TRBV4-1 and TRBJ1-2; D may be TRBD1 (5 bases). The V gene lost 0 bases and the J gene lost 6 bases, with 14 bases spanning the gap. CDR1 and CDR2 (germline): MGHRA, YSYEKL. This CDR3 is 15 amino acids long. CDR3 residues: CASSQDRNRGDGYTF. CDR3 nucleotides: TGCGCCAGCAGCCAAGATCGAAACCGGGGGGATGGCTACACCTTC.

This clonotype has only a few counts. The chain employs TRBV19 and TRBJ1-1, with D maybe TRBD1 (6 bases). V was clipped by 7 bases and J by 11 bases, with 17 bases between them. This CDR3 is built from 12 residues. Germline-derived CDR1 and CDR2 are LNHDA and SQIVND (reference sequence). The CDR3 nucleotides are TGTGCCAGTACCCGGGGGGCTACCGAGGCTTTCTTT. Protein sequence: CASTRGATEAFF. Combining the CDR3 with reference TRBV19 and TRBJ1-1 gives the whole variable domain DGGITQSPKYLFRKEGQNVTLSCEQNLNHDAMYWYRQDPGQGLRLIYYSQIVNDFQKGDIAEGYSVSREKKESFPLTVTSAQKNPTAFYLCASTRGATEAFFGQGTRLTVV.

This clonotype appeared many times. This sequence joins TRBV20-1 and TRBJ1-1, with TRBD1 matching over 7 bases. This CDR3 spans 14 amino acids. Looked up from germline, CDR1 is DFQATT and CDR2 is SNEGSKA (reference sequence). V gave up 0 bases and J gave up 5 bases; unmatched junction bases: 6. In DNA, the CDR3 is TGCAGTGCTAGAGATAAGGGGGCTTGGACTGAAGCTTTCTTT. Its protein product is CSARDKGAWTEAFF.

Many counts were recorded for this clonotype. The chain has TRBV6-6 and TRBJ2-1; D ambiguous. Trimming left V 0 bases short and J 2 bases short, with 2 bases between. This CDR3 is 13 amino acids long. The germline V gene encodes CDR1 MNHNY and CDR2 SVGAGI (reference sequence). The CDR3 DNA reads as TGTGCCAGCAGTTACTCTGCCTACAATGAGCAGTTCTTC. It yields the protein CASSYSAYNEQFF.

The DNA for the CDR3 is TGTGCCAGCAGTTTTTTTGACGGTCCCTACGAGCAGTACTTC. It is translated as CASSFFDGPYEQYF. V gene TRBV12-3 or TRBV12-4 combines with J gene TRBJ2-7; no clear D gene. This CDR3 has 14 residues. Deletions cut 3 bases from V and 2 bases from J, with 11 bases between.

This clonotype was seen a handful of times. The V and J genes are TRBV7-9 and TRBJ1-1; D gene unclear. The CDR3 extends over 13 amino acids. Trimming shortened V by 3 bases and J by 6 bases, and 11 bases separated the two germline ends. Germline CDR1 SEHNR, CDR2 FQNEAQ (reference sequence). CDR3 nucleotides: TGTGCCAGCAGCTTTTCGGGGTACCCTGAAGCTTTCTTT. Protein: CASSFSGYPEAFF.

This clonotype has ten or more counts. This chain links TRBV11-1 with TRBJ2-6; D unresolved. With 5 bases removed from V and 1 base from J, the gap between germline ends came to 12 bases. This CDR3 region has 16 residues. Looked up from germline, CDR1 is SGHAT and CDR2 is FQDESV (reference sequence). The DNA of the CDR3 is TGTGCCAGCAGCCCTGGGCGGCTGTCTGGGGCCAACGTCCTGACTTTC. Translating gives CASSPGRLSGANVLTF.

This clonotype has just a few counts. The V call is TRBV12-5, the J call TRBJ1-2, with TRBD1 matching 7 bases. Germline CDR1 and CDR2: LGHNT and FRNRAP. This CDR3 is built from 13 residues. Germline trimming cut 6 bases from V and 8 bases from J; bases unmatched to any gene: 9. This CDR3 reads CASGPGGGLGYTF. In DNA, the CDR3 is TGTGCTAGTGGCCCAGGGGGGGGCTTGGGCTACACCTTC.

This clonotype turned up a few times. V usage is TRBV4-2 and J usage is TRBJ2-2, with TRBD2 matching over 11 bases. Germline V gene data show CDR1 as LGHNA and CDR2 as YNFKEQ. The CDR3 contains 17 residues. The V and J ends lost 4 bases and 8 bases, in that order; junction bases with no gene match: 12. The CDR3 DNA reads TGTGCCAGCAGCCCAAGCGGCATAGCGGGGGGGCAAGGGGAGCTGTTTTTT. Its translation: CASSPSGIAGGQGELFF.

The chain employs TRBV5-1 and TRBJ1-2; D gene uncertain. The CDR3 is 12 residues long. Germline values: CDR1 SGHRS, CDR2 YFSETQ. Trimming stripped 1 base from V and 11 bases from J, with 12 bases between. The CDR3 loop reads CASSLSRSGYTF. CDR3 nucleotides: TGCGCCAGCAGCTTGTCCAGGTCGGGGTACACCTTC.

The CDR3 coding sequence is TGTGCGCGCGCTAATGATGGGAACACTGAAGCTTTCTTT. This encodes CARANDGNTEAFF. The chain recombines TRBV19 with TRBJ1-1; D is ambiguous. This CDR3 is 13 amino acids long. Germline lookup yields CDR1 LNHDA and CDR2 SQIVND (reference sequence).

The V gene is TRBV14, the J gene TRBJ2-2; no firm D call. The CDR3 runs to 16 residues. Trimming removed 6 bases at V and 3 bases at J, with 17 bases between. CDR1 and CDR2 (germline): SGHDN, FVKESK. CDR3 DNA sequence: TGTGCCAGCAGTCAGTTTGATGGACGGCACACCGGGGAGCTGTTTTTT. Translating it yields CASSQFDGRHTGELFF. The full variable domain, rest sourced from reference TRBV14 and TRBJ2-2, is EAGVTQFPSHSVIEKGQTVTLRCDPISGHDNLYWYRRVMGKEIKFLLHFVKESKQDESGMPNNRFLAERTGGTYSTLKVQPAELEDSGVYFCASSQFDGRHTGELFFGEGSRLTVL.

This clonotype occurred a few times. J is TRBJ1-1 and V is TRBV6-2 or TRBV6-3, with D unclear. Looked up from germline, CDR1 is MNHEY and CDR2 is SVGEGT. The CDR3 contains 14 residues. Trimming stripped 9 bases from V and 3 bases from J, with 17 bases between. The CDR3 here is CASHLGGGDTEAFF. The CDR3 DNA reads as TGTGCCAGTCACCTCGGTGGAGGAGACACTGAAGCTTTCTTT.

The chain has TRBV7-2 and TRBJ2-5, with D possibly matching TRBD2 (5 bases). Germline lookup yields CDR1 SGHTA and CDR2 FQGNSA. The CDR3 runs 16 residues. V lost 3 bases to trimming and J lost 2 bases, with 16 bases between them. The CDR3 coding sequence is TGTGCCAGCAGCTTGTCCGGGATCTATCTTCAAGAGACCCAGTACTTC. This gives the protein CASSLSGIYLQETQYF.

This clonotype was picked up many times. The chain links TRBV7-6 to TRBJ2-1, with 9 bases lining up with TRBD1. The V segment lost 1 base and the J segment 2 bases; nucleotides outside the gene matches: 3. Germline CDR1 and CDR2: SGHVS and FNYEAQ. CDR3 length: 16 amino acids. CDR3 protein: CASSLVYRGPYNEQFF. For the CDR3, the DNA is TGTGCCAGCAGCTTAGTCTACAGGGGGCCCTACAATGAGCAGTTCTTC.

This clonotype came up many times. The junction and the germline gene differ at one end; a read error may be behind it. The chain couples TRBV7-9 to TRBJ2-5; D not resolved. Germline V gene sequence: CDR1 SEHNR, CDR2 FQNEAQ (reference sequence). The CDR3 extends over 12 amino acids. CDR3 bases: TGTGCCAGCAGTTTAGGGTCTGAGACCCAGTACTTC. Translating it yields CASSLGSETQYF.

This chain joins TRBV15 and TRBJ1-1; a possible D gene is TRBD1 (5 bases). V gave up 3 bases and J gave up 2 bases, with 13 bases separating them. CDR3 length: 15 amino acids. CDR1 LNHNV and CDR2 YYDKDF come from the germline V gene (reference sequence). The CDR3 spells CATSRSWGGNTEAFF. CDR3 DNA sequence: TGTGCCACCAGCAGGTCTTGGGGCGGCAACACTGAAGCTTTCTTT.

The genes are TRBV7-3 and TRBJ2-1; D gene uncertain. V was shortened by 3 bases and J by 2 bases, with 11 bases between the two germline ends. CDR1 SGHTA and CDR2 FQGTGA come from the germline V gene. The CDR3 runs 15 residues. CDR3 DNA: TGTGCCAGCAGCTTCACGACGAAGACCTACAATGAGCAGTTCTTC. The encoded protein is CASSFTTKTYNEQFF.

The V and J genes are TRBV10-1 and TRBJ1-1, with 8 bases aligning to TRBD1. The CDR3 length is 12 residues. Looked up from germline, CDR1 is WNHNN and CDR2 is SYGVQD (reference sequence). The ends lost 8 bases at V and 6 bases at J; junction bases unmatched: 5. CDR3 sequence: CASGQGTAEAFF. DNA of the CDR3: TGCGCCAGCGGACAGGGAACCGCTGAAGCTTTCTTT.

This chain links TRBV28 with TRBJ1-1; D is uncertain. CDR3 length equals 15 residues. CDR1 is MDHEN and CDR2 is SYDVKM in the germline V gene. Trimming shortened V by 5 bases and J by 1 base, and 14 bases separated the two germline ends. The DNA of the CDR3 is TGTGCCAGCAGTCCTAGGACTTGGAAGAACACTGAAGCTTTCTTT. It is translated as CASSPRTWKNTEAFF.

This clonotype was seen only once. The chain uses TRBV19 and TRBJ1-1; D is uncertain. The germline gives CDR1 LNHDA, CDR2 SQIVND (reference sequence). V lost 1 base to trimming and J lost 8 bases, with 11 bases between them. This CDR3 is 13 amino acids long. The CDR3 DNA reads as TGTGCCAGTAGTATAGGTGGGAGAAGGGAAGCTTTCTTT. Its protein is CASSIGGRREAFF.

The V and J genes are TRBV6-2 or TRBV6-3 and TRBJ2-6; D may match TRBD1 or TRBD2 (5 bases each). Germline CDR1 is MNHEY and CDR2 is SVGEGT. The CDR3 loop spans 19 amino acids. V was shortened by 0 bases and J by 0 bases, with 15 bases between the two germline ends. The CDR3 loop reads CASSYSSLGDDSGANVLTF. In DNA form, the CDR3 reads TGTGCCAGCAGTTACTCGTCCTTGGGGGACGACTCTGGGGCCAACGTCCTGACTTTC.

The CDR3 DNA follows: TGTGCCAGCAGTCAACCTCAGGGGACCCTTAACTATGGCTACACCTTC. Encoded protein: CASSQPQGTLNYGYTF. This chain connects TRBV28 to TRBJ1-2, with D possibly matching TRBD1 (6 bases). Deletions cut 5 bases from V and 1 base from J, with 17 bases between. CDR3 length equals 16 residues. In germline, CDR1 is MDHEN, CDR2 SYDVKM.

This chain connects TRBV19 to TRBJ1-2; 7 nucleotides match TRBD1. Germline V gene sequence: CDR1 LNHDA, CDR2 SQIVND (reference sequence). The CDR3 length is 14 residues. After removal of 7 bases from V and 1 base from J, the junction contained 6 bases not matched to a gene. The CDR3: CASMGTENNYGYTF. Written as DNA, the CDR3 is TGTGCCAGTATGGGGACAGAGAATAACTATGGCTACACCTTC. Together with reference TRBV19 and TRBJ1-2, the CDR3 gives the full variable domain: DGGITQSPKYLFRKEGQNVTLSCEQNLNHDAMYWYRQDPGQGLRLIYYSQIVNDFQKGDIAEGYSVSREKKESFPLTVTSAQKNPTAFYLCASMGTENNYGYTFGSGTRLTVV.

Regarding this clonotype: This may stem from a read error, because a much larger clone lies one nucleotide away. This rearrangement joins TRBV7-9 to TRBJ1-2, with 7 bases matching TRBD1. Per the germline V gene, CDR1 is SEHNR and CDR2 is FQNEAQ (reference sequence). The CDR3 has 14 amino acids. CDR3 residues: CVSSLAQGYYGYTF. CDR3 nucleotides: TGTGTCAGCAGCTTAGCACAGGGGTACTATGGCTACACCTTC.

The CDR3 nucleotides are TGTGCCAGCAGGCAGGAGACAGGGAGACCGTACAATGAGCAGTTCTTC. Protein: CASRQETGRPYNEQFF. The V and J genes are TRBV2 and TRBJ2-1; 7 nucleotides agree with TRBD1. Germline trimming cut 6 bases from V and 4 bases from J; bases unmatched to any gene: 12. The CDR3 consists of 16 residues. The germline V gene encodes CDR1 SNHLY and CDR2 FYNNEI. Supplemented by reference TRBV2 and TRBJ2-1, the full variable domain reads EPEVTQTPSHQVTQMGQEVILRCVPISNHLYFYWYRQILGQKVEFLVSFYNNEISEKSEIFDDQFSVERPDGSNFTLKIRSTKLEDSAMYFCASRQETGRPYNEQFFGPGTRLTVL.

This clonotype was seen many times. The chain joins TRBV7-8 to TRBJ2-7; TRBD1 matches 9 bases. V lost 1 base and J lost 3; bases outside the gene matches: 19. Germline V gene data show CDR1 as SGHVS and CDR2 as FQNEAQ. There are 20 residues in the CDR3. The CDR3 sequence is CASSLGIHEPGQGEHYEQYV. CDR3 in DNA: TGTGCCAGCAGCTTAGGGATTCATGAACCGGGACAGGGTGAACACTACGAGCAGTACGTC.

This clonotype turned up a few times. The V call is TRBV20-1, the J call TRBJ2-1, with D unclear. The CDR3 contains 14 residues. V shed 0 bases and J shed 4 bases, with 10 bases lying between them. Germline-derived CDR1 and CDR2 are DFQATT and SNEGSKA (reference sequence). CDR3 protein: CSARDVDLYNEQFF. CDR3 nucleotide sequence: TGCAGTGCTAGAGATGTCGATTTGTACAATGAGCAGTTCTTC.